The clone carrying this TCR beta chain has a handful of counts. TCR alpha and TCR beta cDNA libraries carrying sample barcodes and UMIs came from 5'RACE with constant-segment primers. TCRdb reprocessed the 5' RACE reads via MiXCR and lists one record per CDR3 protein. Among 350,000 to 400,000 distinct CDR3 sequences, around 15% were seen once, and the ten largest hold about 22%. This sample is drawn from a study of T-cell memory formation after mild COVID-19. The V and J ends lost 6 bases and 4 bases, in that order; junction bases with no gene match: 11. The CDR3 sequence is 15 residues long. Germline CDR1 and CDR2: ENHRY and SYGVKD.

The V call is TRBV10-3, the J call TRBJ1-2; TRBD1 matches 7 bases. The source is a young man who had mild COVID-19 (a few samples of this study predate the infection). Cell type and time point are not known. Sequenced input: PBMCs or a T cell subset sorted from them (not recorded which). The CDR3 loop reads CAISDSGQDLYGYTF. As DNA, the CDR3 is TGTGCCATCAGCGATTCAGGACAGGACCTCTATGGCTACACCTTC.